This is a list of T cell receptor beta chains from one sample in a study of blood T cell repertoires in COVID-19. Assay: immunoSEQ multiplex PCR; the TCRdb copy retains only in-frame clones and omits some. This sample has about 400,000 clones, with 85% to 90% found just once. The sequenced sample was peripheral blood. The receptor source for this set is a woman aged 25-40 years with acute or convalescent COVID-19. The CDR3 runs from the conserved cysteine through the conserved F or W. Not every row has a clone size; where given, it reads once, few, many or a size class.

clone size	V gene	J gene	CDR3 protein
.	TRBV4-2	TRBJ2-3	CASSQRIAGGLDTQYF
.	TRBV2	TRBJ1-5	CASIRDREYQPQHF
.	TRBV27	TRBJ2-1	CASSSGLAGVSEQFF
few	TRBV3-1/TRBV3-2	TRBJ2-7	CASSRGHLYEQYF
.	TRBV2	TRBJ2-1	CASSPEFSGGAENEQFF
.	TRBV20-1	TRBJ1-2	CSAVVIRGYTF
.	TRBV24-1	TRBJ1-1	CATRDRGNTEAFF
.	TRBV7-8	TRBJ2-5	CASSLGGGVQETQYF
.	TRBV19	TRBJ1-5	CASSAGRQGGRPQHF
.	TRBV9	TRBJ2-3	CASSVTSGLTDTQYF
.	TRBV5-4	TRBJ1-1	CASSLLPGDTEAFF
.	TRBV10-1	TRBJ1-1	CASSPTRMNTEAFF
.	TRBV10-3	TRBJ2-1	CAISRTSPGNNEQFF
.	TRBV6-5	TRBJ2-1	CASNWDRVYNEQFF
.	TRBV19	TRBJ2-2	CASSMSGAASGGPKNTGELFF
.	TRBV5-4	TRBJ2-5	CASSKPTSGAYRETQYF
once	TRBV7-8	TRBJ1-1	CASSMGQGVRNTEAFF
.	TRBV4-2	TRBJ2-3	CASSQGVQQGDTQYF
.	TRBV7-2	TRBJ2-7	CASSLGFAGGPYEQYF
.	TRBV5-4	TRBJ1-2	CASSPNWLGGYGYTF
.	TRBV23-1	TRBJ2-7	CASPLRGGCEQYF
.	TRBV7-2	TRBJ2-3	CASSLAGGLADTQYF
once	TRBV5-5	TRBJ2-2	CASSRGQGRSGELFF
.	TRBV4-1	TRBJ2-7	CASSQVGSETGVYEQYF
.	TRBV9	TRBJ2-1	CASSPLTSSYNEQFF
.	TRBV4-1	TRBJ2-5	CASSQRGTETQYF
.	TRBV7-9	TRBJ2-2	CASSSPGQGSLGTGELFF
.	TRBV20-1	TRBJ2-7	CSARHRVWQYF
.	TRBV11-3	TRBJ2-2	CASSFSRGENTGELFF
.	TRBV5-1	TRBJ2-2	CASSFLELAPETGELFF
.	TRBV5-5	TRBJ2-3	CASSPQGTPSTDTQYF
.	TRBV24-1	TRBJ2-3	CATGQGNRDTQYF
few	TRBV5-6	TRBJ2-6	CASRTGGANVLTF
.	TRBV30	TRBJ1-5	CAWSQGVWDRGIQPQHF
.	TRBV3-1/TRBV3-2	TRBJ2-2	CASSQSRLAGGSTGELFF
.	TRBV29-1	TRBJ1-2	CSGGTGVNYGYTF
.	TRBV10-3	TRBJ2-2	CAISESGLLLGTGELFF
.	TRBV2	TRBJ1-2	CASSDSGSPFTYGYTF
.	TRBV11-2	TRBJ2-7	CASSLGGREQYF
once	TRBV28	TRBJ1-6	CASSLWSSAGRGSPLHF